These 27 T cell receptor beta chains originate from one sample sequenced in a study of blood T cells in healthy people across ages. With a J-beta primer mix and a sample-barcoded 5' primer, a second PCR ran roughly 7 to 11 cycles. TCRdb passed the 5' RACE reads through MiXCR, listing each CDR3 protein once. The table records over 600,000 distinct CDR3 sequences, about 46% of them present only once. Sequenced sample: blood. The source is a man older than 75 in good health.

With regard to this clonotype: A read error may be the cause here, since a much bigger clone is one base away. The chain recombines TRBV20-1 with TRBJ2-5, with D perhaps matching TRBD2 (6 bases). The length of the CDR3 is 15 residues. The V gene's germline CDR1 is DFQATT and CDR2 SNEGSKA (reference sequence). V was clipped by 2 bases and J by 11 bases, with 24 bases between them. The CDR3 DNA follows: TGCAGTGCTAGATGGGACTCAGGGACGGGGAATGAGCAGTACTTC. This encodes CSARWDSGTGNEQYF.

This clonotype was seen ten or more times. The genes are TRBV10-3 and TRBJ2-3; TRBD1 aligns across 7 bases. Germline values: CDR1 ENHRY, CDR2 SYGVKD. The CDR3 is made up of 14 amino acids. The V segment lost 6 bases and the J segment 4 bases; nucleotides outside the gene matches: 7. CDR3 DNA: TGTGCCATCAGCGGACAGGATTTCCCAGATACGCAGTATTTT. Translation gives CAISGQDFPDTQYF.

This clonotype has a handful of counts. The chain recombines TRBV6-6 with TRBJ2-1; maybe TRBD2 (5 bases). V lost 2 bases and J 0 bases, leaving 11 bases between the germline ends. The germline gives CDR1 MNHNY, CDR2 SVGAGI (reference sequence). The CDR3 loop spans 16 amino acids. The CDR3 DNA sequence: TGTGCCAGCAGTTACCCCGGGATGACCTCCTACAATGAGCAGTTCTTC. Translating gives CASSYPGMTSYNEQFF.

This clonotype was detected many times. The genes are TRBV29-1 and TRBJ2-1; TRBD2 matches at 13 bases. The V segment lost 6 bases and the J segment 8 bases; nucleotides outside the gene matches: 4. Germline CDR1 is SQVTM and CDR2 is ANQGSEA. The CDR3 consists of 13 residues. The CDR3 DNA is TGCAGCGTGCGGACTAGCGGGAGCGATGAGCAGTTCTTC. Translated, it gives CSVRTSGSDEQFF.

CDR3 in DNA: TGTGCCAGCAGCCTACCTGAAAGGGGGTCTGGCTACACCTTC. Translating gives CASSLPERGSGYTF. V is TRBV7-8 and J is TRBJ1-2; a possible D gene is TRBD1 (6 bases). CDR1 and CDR2 from the germline V gene are SGHVS and FQNEAQ. The CDR3 is 14 amino acids. V was cut by 5 bases and J by 7 bases, with 17 bases left in between.

V is TRBV20-1 and J is TRBJ2-3; 8 bases are a match to TRBD2. The trim removed 3 bases at V and 4 bases at J, leaving 9 bases unmatched. The CDR3 runs to 15 residues. Germline V gene data show CDR1 as DFQATT and CDR2 as SNEGSKA (reference sequence). The CDR3 DNA reads TGCAGTGCTAGTCCGAGCGGGAGTGAGCCAGATACGCAGTATTTT. Translating it yields CSASPSGSEPDTQYF.

The gene calls are TRBV9 and TRBJ2-1, with 7 bases aligning to TRBD1. Germline V gene lookup returns CDR1 SGDLS and CDR2 YYNGEE. There are 15 residues in the CDR3. V shed 0 bases and J 13 bases; nucleotides not matched to a gene: 13. CDR3 nucleotide sequence: TGTGCCAGCAGCGTAGGAGGGACAGTCGAAGAGACCCAGTTCTTC. Its translation is CASSVGGTVEETQFF.

CDR3 loop: CASSVSWGADTQYF. CDR3 in DNA: TGTGCCAGCAGCGTGTCCTGGGGAGCAGATACGCAGTATTTT. This chain connects TRBV9 to TRBJ2-3, with D possibly matching TRBD2 (5 bases). Per the germline V gene, CDR1 is SGDLS and CDR2 is YYNGEE. The CDR3 length is 14 residues. V shed 2 bases and J shed 4 bases, with 11 bases lying between them.

This clonotype was counted many times. CDR3 sequence (DNA): TGTGCCATCCAACAGAACCTTCAAGAGACCCAGTACTTC. It codes for CAIQQNLQETQYF. The rearrangement joins TRBV2 to TRBJ2-5; D unclear. V shed 10 bases and J shed 2 bases, with 14 bases lying between them. This CDR3 region has 13 residues. Germline V CDR1 and CDR2: SNHLY, FYNNEI.

This clonotype was counted once. V usage is TRBV28 and J usage is TRBJ2-6, with D possibly being TRBD2 (6 bases). CDR1 and CDR2 from the germline V gene are MDHEN and SYDVKM. CDR3 size: 15 residues. The germline V and J ends were trimmed by 2 bases and 4 bases, with 9 bases remaining between them. In DNA form, the CDR3 reads TGTGCCAGCAGTTTACCGGGGAGGGGGGCCAACGTCCTGACTTTC. Its translation: CASSLPGRGANVLTF. The whole variable domain, filled in from reference TRBV28 and TRBJ2-6, reads DVKVTQSSRYLVKRTGEKVFLECVQDMDHENMFWYRQDPGLGLRLIYFSYDVKMKEKGDIPEGYSVSREKKERFSLILESASTNQTSMYLCASSLPGRGANVLTFGAGSRLTVL.

This chain joins TRBV4-2 and TRBJ2-7, with 7 bases lining up with TRBD2. Germline V gives CDR1 LGHNA, CDR2 YNFKEQ. This CDR3 is built from 15 residues. J was trimmed by 5 bases and V by 2 bases; bases with no gene match: 9. The DNA for the CDR3 is TGTGCCAGCAGCCAATCGGGCGGGAGTTTCCACGAGCAGTACTTC. Protein product: CASSQSGGSFHEQYF.

This clonotype has just a few counts. The V call is TRBV7-2, the J call TRBJ2-3, with D tentatively TRBD1 (6 bases). Deletions cut 1 base from V and 4 bases from J, with 6 bases between. Germline CDR1 and CDR2: SGHTA and FQGNSA. CDR3 length equals 13 residues. The CDR3: CASSLGQADTQYF. CDR3 DNA: TGTGCCAGCAGCTTAGGACAGGCAGATACGCAGTATTTT.

This chain links TRBV7-2 with TRBJ2-2; D uncertain. This CDR3 comprises 14 residues. CDR1 is SGHTA, CDR2 FQGNSA, per germline. The V end was cut by 5 bases, the J end by 3 bases, with 10 bases between. The DNA for the CDR3 is TGTGCCAGCAGCCGGACGGTTTACACCGGGGAGCTGTTTTTT. Its translation: CASSRTVYTGELFF.

This clonotype showed up just a few times. The CDR3 sequence is CASSHMRGSSYNEQFF. DNA for the CDR3: TGTGCCAGCAGCCATATGAGGGGCAGCTCCTACAATGAGCAGTTCTTC. The chain uses TRBV27 and TRBJ2-1, with D perhaps being TRBD1 or TRBD2 (5 bases each). The CDR3 totals 16 residues. With 6 bases removed from V and 0 bases from J, the gap between germline ends came to 15 bases. Germline V gene data show CDR1 as MNHEY and CDR2 as SMNVEV (reference sequence).

This chain uses TRBV6-5 with TRBJ2-7; 7 positions match TRBD1. The CDR3 is 13 residues long. Germline trimming cut 5 bases from V and 2 bases from J; bases unmatched to any gene: 3. Germline CDR1 and CDR2: MNHEY and SVGAGI. The CDR3 nucleotides are TGTGCCAGCAGTGACACAGGGGCCTACGAGCAGTACTTC. This translates into CASSDTGAYEQYF.

In regard to this clonotype: This sequence may be a read error, since a much larger clone differs from it by one base. The chain combines TRBV10-3 with TRBJ2-5; D may be TRBD1 or TRBD2 (5 bases each). Germline V gene lookup returns CDR1 ENHRY and CDR2 SYGVKD. V lost 6 bases to trimming and J lost 10 bases, with 15 bases between them. This CDR3 has 12 residues. CDR3 sequence reads: CAIREGEGNQYF. CDR3 coding DNA: TGTGCCATCAGGGAAGGAGAGGGGAACCAGTACTTC.

This clonotype was counted only a few times. The V and J genes are TRBV6-8 and TRBJ2-3; perhaps TRBD1 as D (6 bases). In germline, CDR1 is MNHGY, CDR2 SAAAGT. Deletions cut 4 bases from V and 4 bases from J, with 9 bases between. This CDR3 region has 13 residues. The CDR3 sequence: CASSSGVSDTQYF. The CDR3 DNA reads TGTGCCAGCAGTTCAGGGGTTTCAGATACGCAGTATTTT.

This clonotype was counted only a few times. The chain carries TRBV9 and TRBJ1-4; weak D call: TRBD1 (6 bases). This CDR3 region has 14 residues. Germline loops: CDR1 SGDLS, CDR2 YYNGEE. Deletions cut 0 bases from V and 10 bases from J, with 13 bases between. In DNA form, the CDR3 reads TGTGCCAGCAGCGTAGGAACACAGGGCGCAAAACTGTTTTTT. This translates into CASSVGTQGAKLFF.

The CDR3 coding sequence is TGCAGTGCTAGATATGTCCAGACCGGGACTATCTACGAGCAGTACTTC. It encodes CSARYVQTGTIYEQYF. V and J are TRBV20-1 and TRBJ2-7, with 7 positions matching TRBD2. From germline, CDR1 is DFQATT and CDR2 SNEGSKA (reference sequence). There are 16 residues in the CDR3. The trim removed 2 bases at V and 3 bases at J, leaving 13 bases unmatched.

This clonotype was found a few times. The rearrangement joins TRBV5-8 to TRBJ2-3; 7 positions match TRBD1. Germline assignment: CDR1 SGHTS and CDR2 YDEGEE. V lost 3 bases and J lost 5; bases outside the gene matches: 9. The CDR3 totals 15 residues. The CDR3, as DNA: TGTGCCAGCAGCTCCTTGACAGGGTTGGGAGATACGCAGTATTTT. Residues: CASSSLTGLGDTQYF.

This clonotype was observed many times. This chain connects TRBV12-3 or TRBV12-4 to TRBJ2-1; D gene uncertain. V was clipped by 6 bases and J by 6 bases, with 12 bases between them. The CDR3 is 13 amino acids. The CDR3 here is CASRLRSGNEQFF. The CDR3 bases are TGTGCCAGCAGACTCCGATCAGGCAATGAGCAGTTCTTC.

With respect to this clonotype: A read error may explain this, as a much larger clone is one base away. The CDR3 sequence: CASSFGAGTDAQYF. CDR3 DNA: TGTGCCAGCAGCTTCGGAGCGGGCACAGATGCGCAGTATTTT. The rearrangement links TRBV7-2 to TRBJ2-3; weak D call: TRBD2 (6 bases). The CDR3 contains 14 residues. The germline V gene encodes CDR1 SGHTA and CDR2 FQGNSA. Filled out from reference TRBV7-2 and TRBJ2-3, the complete variable domain reads GAGVSQSPSNKVTEKGKDVELRCDPISGHTALYWYRQSLGQGLEFLIYFQGNSAPDKSGLPSDRFSAERTGGSVSTLTIQRTQQEDSAVYLCASSFGAGTDAQYFGPGTRLTVL.

This clonotype was observed a single time. In nucleotides, the CDR3 is TGTGCCAGCAGCCCAGGGGGCCAGCCCCAGCATTTT. Translation gives CASSPGGQPQHF. The chain couples TRBV6-5 to TRBJ1-5; TRBD1 aligns across 8 bases. The CDR3 loop spans 12 amino acids. Germline V gives CDR1 MNHEY, CDR2 SVGAGI. V was pared by 6 bases and J by 7 bases, with 2 bases of the junction left unmatched.

This clonotype appeared a few times. The gene calls are TRBV11-3 and TRBJ2-1, with 9 positions matching TRBD2. Germline V gene sequence: CDR1 SGHNT, CDR2 YENEEA. The CDR3 runs to 17 residues. V lost 1 base, J lost 6 bases, and 10 bases stayed unmatched. CDR3 sequence reads: CASSLAHGLAKSNEQFF. The CDR3 nucleotides read TGTGCCAGCAGCTTAGCTCATGGACTAGCGAAAAGCAATGAGCAGTTCTTC.

This clonotype has just a few counts. The rearrangement links TRBV5-5 to TRBJ2-5; TRBD2 agrees at 9 bases. The germline V gene has CDR1 SGHKS and CDR2 YYEKEE (reference sequence). The CDR3 has 15 amino acids. V lost 4 bases and J lost 4; bases outside the gene matches: 8. CDR3 DNA: TGTGCCAGCAGCGACCACGGGACTAGCCGAGAGACCCAGTACTTC. It codes for CASSDHGTSRETQYF. Drawing the rest from reference TRBV5-5 and TRBJ2-5, the complete variable domain is DAGVTQSPTHLIKTRGQQVTLRCSPISGHKSVSWYQQVLGQGPQFIFQYYEKEERGRGNFPDRFSARQFPNYSSELNVNALLLGDSALYLCASSDHGTSRETQYFGPGTRLLVL.

The chain carries TRBV4-3 and TRBJ1-1; D possibly corresponds to TRBD1 (6 bases). This CDR3 has 14 amino acids. V lost 4 bases and J 6 bases, leaving 15 bases between the germline ends. Germline loops: CDR1 LGHNA, CDR2 YSLEER. Written as DNA, the CDR3 is TGCGCCAGCAGCCTTACAGGGAGGGATCCTGAAGCTTTCTTT. This encodes CASSLTGRDPEAFF.

This clonotype showed up just a few times. The chain carries TRBV24-1 and TRBJ2-5; possibly TRBD1 for D (6 bases). This CDR3 region has 15 residues. V was clipped by 3 bases and J by 5 bases, with 15 bases between them. Germline-derived CDR1 and CDR2 are KGHDR and SFDVKD. This chain's CDR3 is CATSDVQQGQETQYF. CDR3 coding DNA: TGTGCCACCAGTGATGTCCAACAGGGCCAGGAGACCCAGTACTTC.